These T cell receptor beta chains were read from a single sample in a study of T cell responses to AZD1222 COVID-19 vaccine. Using immunoSEQ multiplex PCR, the repertoire was profiled, and TCRdb retains in-frame clones only, with some absent. The sample includes some 84,000 clones, just over 85% seen only once; the top ten take approximately 8%. The sequences come from peripheral blood, collected on day 0 of AZD1222 vaccination. The receptors shown here come from an adult in good health. CDR3s include the opening cysteine and the closing phenylalanine or tryptophan. The D gene is left open where the match is weak. The size entry is marked missing in some rows and otherwise reads once, few, many or a size class.

NA	TRBV4-2	TRBJ1-3	NA	TGTGCCAGCAGCCAACGCGATTCACTTGGAAACACCATATATTTT	CASSQRDSLGNTIYF
NA	TRBV14	TRBJ2-6	NA	TGTGCCAGCAGCCCCCGGACTCTGCGGGCCAACGTCCTGACTTTC	CASSPRTLRANVLTF
NA	TRBV7-2	TRBJ2-5	NA	TGTGCCAGCAGCGTCTACAGGGTGAGGCAAGAGACCCAGTACTTC	CASSVYRVRQETQYF
NA	TRBV4-3	TRBJ1-2	NA	TGCGCCAGCAGCCAAGAGAGTTTGCGCCCCTATGGCTACACCTTC	CASSQESLRPYGYTF
NA	TRBV28	TRBJ2-5	NA	TGTGCCAGCAGTGCTGCCGAGGGGGGCCAAGAGACCCAGTACTTC	CASSAAEGGQETQYF
TRBD1	TRBV27	TRBJ1-1	NA	TGTGCCAGCAGTTCAGGACAGGGGAAGTCTGGAGGGGCTTTCTTT	CASSSGQGKSGGAFF
NA	TRBV29-1	TRBJ2-2	NA	TGCAGCGTTGAGAAGGGGATGGACACCGGGGAGCTGTTTTTT	CSVEKGMDTGELFF
TRBD1	TRBV9	TRBJ1-4	NA	TGTGCCAGCAGCCCTACAGGGGGGAATGAAAAACTGTTTTTT	CASSPTGGNEKLFF
NA	TRBV28	TRBJ2-5	NA	TGTGCCAGCAGCTCCCGACTGACCCAAGAGACCCAGTACTTC	CASSSRLTQETQYF
NA	TRBV11-3	TRBJ2-7	NA	TGTGCCAGCAGCTCCCAGGGGATGGGCTACGAGCAGTACTTC	CASSSQGMGYEQYF
TRBD2	TRBV24-1	TRBJ2-5	once	TGTGCCACCAGTGATTTAACTAGCGGAGAGTACCAAGAGACCCAGTACTTC	CATSDLTSGEYQETQYF
TRBD1	TRBV7-9	TRBJ2-1	NA	TGTGCCAGCAGTCCAAAGACAGGGAAGACCTACAATGAGCAGTTCTTC	CASSPKTGKTYNEQFF
NA	TRBV21-1	TRBJ2-2	NA	TGTGCCAGCAGCAAAGGGTGGACTAGGCCCGGGGAGCTGTTTTTT	CASSKGWTRPGELFF
NA	TRBV12-3/TRBV12-4	TRBJ2-7	NA	TGTGCCAGCAGTGGGATGAGAGGCTACGAGCAGTACTTC	CASSGMRGYEQYF
TRBD2	TRBV28	TRBJ2-3	NA	TGTGCCAGCAGTTTGAGACTAGCGGTGGTCGCTACGCAGTATTTT	CASSLRLAVVATQYF
TRBD2	TRBV7-2	TRBJ2-1	NA	TGTGCCAGCAGCTTAGCCGGGACTAGCGGGAGACAAGGAGAGCAGTTCTTC	CASSLAGTSGRQGEQFF